This is a list of T cell receptor beta chains from one sample in a study of OX40 agonist ivuxolimab in advanced cancers. The data were produced by immunoSEQ multiplex PCR, yet TCRdb's version contains in-frame clones alone and is incomplete. The sample has around 83,000 clones, roughly 91% seen once. The specimen was CD4+ or CD8+ T cells sorted from blood, collected in a trial of the OX40 agonist ivuxolimab. The receptors originated from an adult with an advanced solid tumor such as melanoma, head and neck, liver or kidney cancer. CDR3s include the opening cysteine and the closing phenylalanine or tryptophan. The D gene is left open where the match is weak. Clone size, where shown, is once, few, many, or a class for clones that have expanded.

abundance	d_gene	v_gene	j_gene	CDR3nt	CDR3aa
once	.	TRBV5-1	TRBJ2-7	TGCGCCAGCAGCCCGGGAGGTGGGACACCGATTTTAAACGAGCAGTACTTC	CASSPGGGTPILNEQYF
.	TRBD1	TRBV19	TRBJ1-4	TGTGCCAGTAGTGACCCGGGACAGGGAAGAGAAAAACTGTTTTTT	CASSDPGQGREKLFF
.	.	TRBV28	TRBJ2-7	TGTGCCAGCAGCCCAAAACAGGGTAGCTCCTACGAGCAGTACTTC	CASSPKQGSSYEQYF
.	TRBD1	TRBV29-1	TRBJ2-7	TGCAGCGTTGGGGACAGCTCCTACGAGCAGTACTTC	CSVGDSSYEQYF
.	.	TRBV7-6	TRBJ2-3	TGTGCCAGCAGCCTGGTTGCGGGCAGCACAGATACGCAGTATTTT	CASSLVAGSTDTQYF
.	TRBD2	TRBV4-2	TRBJ2-1	TGTGCCAGCAGCCAAGTCCCAGGACTAGCCTCTTACCAGCAGTTCTTC	CASSQVPGLASYQQFF
.	TRBD1	TRBV6-5	TRBJ2-7	TGTGCCAGCAGTTACTCGGGACAGGGGGCCTACGAGCAGTACTTC	CASSYSGQGAYEQYF
.	TRBD1	TRBV29-1	TRBJ1-1	TGCAGCGTCCCCGGACAGGTGAACACTGAAGCTTTCTTT	CSVPGQVNTEAFF
.	.	TRBV6-1	TRBJ2-7	TGTGCCAGCAGGATAACTACAGGGACCGAGCAGTACTTC	CASRITTGTEQYF
.	.	TRBV6-4	TRBJ1-1	TGTGCCAGCAGGGCACAGGGCGGGAACACTGAAGCTTTCTTT	CASRAQGGNTEAFF
.	TRBD1	TRBV27	TRBJ1-6	TGTGCCAGCAGTTTACAGACAGGGGAAGGTTCACCCCTCCACTTT	CASSLQTGEGSPLHF
.	TRBD2	TRBV2	TRBJ2-7	TGTGCCAGCAGGCGGGAGGATGTGTCCTACGAGCAGTACTTC	CASRREDVSYEQYF
.	.	TRBV6-1	TRBJ1-4	TGTGCCAGCAGTGACAGGGGAAATGAAAAACTGTTTTTT	CASSDRGNEKLFF
once	TRBD2	TRBV25-1	TRBJ2-7	TGTGCCAGCAGTGACCCCACGGGGGGTAGCGCCCGATCCTACGAGCAGTACTTC	CASSDPTGGSARSYEQYF
.	.	TRBV4-3	TRBJ1-4	TGCGCCAGCAGCCAAGAACCAACCGGACAGAGTAATGAAAAACTGTTTTTT	CASSQEPTGQSNEKLFF
.	.	TRBV28	TRBJ2-7	TGTGCCAGCAGTCCGCTGCTCGACCGGTCCTACGAGCAGTACTTC	CASSPLLDRSYEQYF
.	.	TRBV27	TRBJ1-5	TGTGCCAGCAGGGGGTCTTCACAAGGCAATCAGCCCCAGCATTTT	CASRGSSQGNQPQHF
.	.	TRBV28	TRBJ2-5	TGTGCCAGCAGTAAGGGGGGGGGTCGCTGGACCCAGTACTTC	CASSKGGGRWTQYF
once	.	TRBV19	TRBJ1-2	TGTGCCAGTAGTATGGGGCTGGGGTCCGATGGCTACACCTTC	CASSMGLGSDGYTF
once	.	TRBV7-9	TRBJ2-5	TGTGCCAGCAGCACCTCCGGGAAGTCAGAGACCCAGTACTTC	CASSTSGKSETQYF
.	TRBD1	TRBV2	TRBJ2-3	TGTGCCAGCAGACCGGGACAGGGGGCAACAGATACGCAGTATTTT	CASRPGQGATDTQYF
.	.	TRBV28	TRBJ2-7	TGTGCCAGCAGTACCGGACAGCCATACGAGCAGTACTTC	CASSTGQPYEQYF
.	.	TRBV5-1	TRBJ2-1	TGCGCCAGCAGCTTGGTAGGGGGTGATGAGCAGTTCTTC	CASSLVGGDEQFF
.	.	TRBV4-1	TRBJ2-1	TGCGCCAGCAGCCAAGGGAGGGCTGGTGGGAATGAGCAGTTCTTC	CASSQGRAGGNEQFF
.	.	TRBV7-6	TRBJ2-2	TGTGCCAGCAGAAAGGGCCGGGCTAGTCGGCACACCGGGGAGCTGTTTTTT	CASRKGRASRHTGELFF
.	.	TRBV5-4	TRBJ2-2	TGTGCCAGCAGCGGGGCCGGGACCATGAAAACCGGGGAGCTGTTTTTT	CASSGAGTMKTGELFF
.	.	TRBV2	TRBJ2-3	TGTGCCAGCAGTAAACAGGGCTGGACAGATACGCAGTATTTT	CASSKQGWTDTQYF
.	.	TRBV25-1	TRBJ2-7	TGTGCCAGCAGGCCATTGGACACGACTTACGGCGAGCAGTACTTC	CASRPLDTTYGEQYF
.	.	TRBV18	TRBJ1-2	TGTGCCAGCTCACCATGGGATACCTATGGCTACACCTTC	CASSPWDTYGYTF
.	.	TRBV5-3	TRBJ2-7	TGTGCCAGAAGCGGCCGACTGACAGGTTCGTACGAGCAGTACTTC	CARSGRLTGSYEQYF
.	.	TRBV7-3	TRBJ1-4	TGTGCCAGCAGCTTATCTCGGGCTTCAGCTAATGAAAAACTGTTTTTT	CASSLSRASANEKLFF
.	TRBD1	TRBV6-5	TRBJ2-5	TGTGCCAGCAGTTGGGGACAGGGATGGGAGACCCAGTACTTC	CASSWGQGWETQYF
.	.	TRBV10-2	TRBJ1-5	TGCGCCAGCAGTACACAGAGAACTCAGCCCCAGCATTTT	CASSTQRTQPQHF
.	TRBD2	TRBV4-1	TRBJ2-7	TGCGCCAGCAGCCAAGACCCCCAGCGGGGCTACGAGCAGTACTTC	CASSQDPQRGYEQYF
.	TRBD2	TRBV19	TRBJ2-2	TGTGCCAGTACAACCGGGGCGGGGGTACGTTCCGGGGAGCTGTTTTTT	CASTTGAGVRSGELFF